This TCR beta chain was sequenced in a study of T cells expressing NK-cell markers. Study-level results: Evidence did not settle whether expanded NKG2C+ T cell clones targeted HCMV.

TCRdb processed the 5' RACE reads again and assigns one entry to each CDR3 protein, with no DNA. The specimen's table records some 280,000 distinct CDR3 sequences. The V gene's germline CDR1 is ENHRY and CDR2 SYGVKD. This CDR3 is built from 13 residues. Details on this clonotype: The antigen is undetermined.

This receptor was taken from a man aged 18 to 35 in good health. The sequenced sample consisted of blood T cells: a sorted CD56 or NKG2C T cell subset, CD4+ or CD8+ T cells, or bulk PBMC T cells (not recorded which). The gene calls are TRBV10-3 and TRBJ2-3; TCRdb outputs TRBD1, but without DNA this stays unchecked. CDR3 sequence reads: CAQRDEVGDTQYF.